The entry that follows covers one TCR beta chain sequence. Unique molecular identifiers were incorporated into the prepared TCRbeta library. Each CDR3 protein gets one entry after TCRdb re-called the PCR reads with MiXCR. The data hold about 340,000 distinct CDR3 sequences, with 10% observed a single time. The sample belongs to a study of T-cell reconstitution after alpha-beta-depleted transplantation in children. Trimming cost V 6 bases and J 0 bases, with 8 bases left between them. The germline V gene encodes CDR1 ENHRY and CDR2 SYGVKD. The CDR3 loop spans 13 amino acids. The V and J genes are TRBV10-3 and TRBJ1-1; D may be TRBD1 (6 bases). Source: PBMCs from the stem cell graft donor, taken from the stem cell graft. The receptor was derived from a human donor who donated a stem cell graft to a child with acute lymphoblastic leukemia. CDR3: CAIRDSMNTEAFF. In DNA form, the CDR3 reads TGTGCCATCAGGGACAGTATGAACACTGAAGCTTTCTTT.